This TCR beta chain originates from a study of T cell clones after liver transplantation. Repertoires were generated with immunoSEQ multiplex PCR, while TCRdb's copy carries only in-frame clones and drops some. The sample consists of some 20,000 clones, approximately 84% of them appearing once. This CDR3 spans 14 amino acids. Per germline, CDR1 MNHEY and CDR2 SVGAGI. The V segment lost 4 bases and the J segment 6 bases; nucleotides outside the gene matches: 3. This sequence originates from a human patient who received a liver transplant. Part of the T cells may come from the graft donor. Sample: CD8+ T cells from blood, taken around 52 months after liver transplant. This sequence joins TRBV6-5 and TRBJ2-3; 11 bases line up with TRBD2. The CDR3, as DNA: TGTGCCAGCAGTTTACTAGCGGGGGCGGATACGCAGTATTTT. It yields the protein CASSLLAGADTQYF.